This entry is about one TCR beta chain. The CDR3 covers 15 residues. CDR1 is MNHEY, CDR2 SMNVEV, per germline (reference sequence). With V trimmed by 4 bases and J by 2 bases, 7 bases remained unmatched. As originally analysed: Amplifying reference gene primers gave estimates of nucleated cell counts. Generated by immunoSEQ multiplex PCR, the TCRdb table keeps only in-frame clones and is missing some. V, J and clone size derive from that table, while D and trimming were established from the DNA sequence. Of 140,000 to 150,000 clones listed, around 82% are singletons. The source of the sample is a study of blood T cell repertoires in COVID-19. Study at large: Samples came from the United States, Italy and Spain, spanning acute and convalescent COVID-19. T cells, B-cell-depleted T cells, or PBMCs provided the cDNA or gDNA that served as material.

This TCR was sampled from a man aged 60 to 75 with active or convalescent COVID-19. Sample: peripheral blood. The rearrangement joins TRBV27 to TRBJ2-5, with 7 bases lining up with TRBD1. Here the CDR3 DNA reads TGTGCCAGCAGTTCGCTCTCAGGGGGTCAAGAGACCCAGTACTTC. Translated: CASSSLSGGQETQYF.